Sequencing of this T cell receptor beta chain was carried out in a study of T cell responses to AZD1222 COVID-19 vaccine. General study points: Clonal diversity was possibly underestimated, and the donors were mostly white British, with more females.

A remark on this clone: Its antigen is not identified. Other DNA sequences in the sample encode the same CDR3.

Data came from immunoSEQ multiplex PCR; TCRdb stores just in-frame clones and leaves some out. The sample lists some 150,000 clones; 70% to 90% were seen once. Researchers grouped second doses given at about 4 or about 12 weeks into one pool. CDR3 size: 14 residues. CDR1 and CDR2 from the germline V gene are SEHNR and FQNEAQ (reference sequence). V was shortened by 1 base and J by 5 bases, with 11 bases between the two germline ends. The sequence came from an adult who received the AZD1222 COVID-19 vaccine. The gene calls are TRBV7-9 and TRBJ1-1, with unresolved D. Sample: peripheral blood, taken 28 days after the second AZD1222 dose. Here the CDR3 reads CASSLDGGLTEAFF. Here the CDR3 DNA reads TGTGCCAGCAGCTTAGATGGAGGGCTGACTGAAGCTTTCTTT.